The rows below give T cell receptor beta chains drawn from one sample of a study of T cells in tumors after PD-1 blockade. TCRdb's copy holds only in-frame clones and misses some; the assay was immunoSEQ multiplex PCR. This sample has about 60,000 clones; approximately 79% occur once, and the top ten carry approximately 4.5%. The sequencing here drew on PBMCs, taken after anti-PD-1 treatment. The receptor set was obtained from a human donor with basal cell carcinoma. Each CDR3 is given with its conserved first and last residue. The D gene is left open where the match is weak. Clone size appears in some rows only: once, few, many, or a class for an expanded clone.

j_gene: TRBJ1-1; abundance: few; d_gene: TRBD1; v_gene: TRBV5-1; CDR3nt: TGCGCCAGCAGCTTGGTGACAGGGCCTGAAGCTTTCTTT; CDR3aa: CASSLVTGPEAFF
j_gene: TRBJ1-1; abundance: .; d_gene: .; v_gene: TRBV5-5; CDR3nt: TGTGCCAGCAGCTTGGGTTACAGGGATGCGAGAGAAGCTTTCTTT; CDR3aa: CASSLGYRDAREAFF
j_gene: TRBJ2-1; abundance: .; d_gene: .; v_gene: TRBV30; CDR3nt: TGTGCCTGGAGTGACAACTACAATGAGCAGTTCTTC; CDR3aa: CAWSDNYNEQFF
j_gene: TRBJ2-3; abundance: .; d_gene: TRBD1; v_gene: TRBV5-1; CDR3nt: TGCGCCAGCAGCTTGGGGGACAGGGGCCTCACAGATACGCAGTATTTT; CDR3aa: CASSLGDRGLTDTQYF
j_gene: TRBJ1-1; abundance: few; d_gene: .; v_gene: TRBV12-3/TRBV12-4; CDR3nt: TGTGCCAGCAGCCCCCGAAGGGACACTGAAGCTTTCTTT; CDR3aa: CASSPRRDTEAFF
j_gene: TRBJ1-1; abundance: .; d_gene: .; v_gene: TRBV11-3; CDR3nt: TGTGCCAGCAGCTTATCTGGAACTGAAGCTTTCTTT; CDR3aa: CASSLSGTEAFF
j_gene: TRBJ2-5; abundance: .; d_gene: TRBD2; v_gene: TRBV5-5; CDR3nt: TGTGCCAGCAGCTCGGGGTCACTAGCGGGGAGGCAAGAGACCCAGTACTTC; CDR3aa: CASSSGSLAGRQETQYF
j_gene: TRBJ1-1; abundance: .; d_gene: .; v_gene: TRBV7-6; CDR3nt: TGTGCCAGCAGCTTAGCCGGACACGGCATGAACACTGAAGCTTTCTTT; CDR3aa: CASSLAGHGMNTEAFF
j_gene: TRBJ1-2; abundance: once; d_gene: .; v_gene: TRBV14; CDR3nt: TGTGCCAGCAGCCCATCTTGGGCTAACTATGGCTACACCTTC; CDR3aa: CASSPSWANYGYTF
j_gene: TRBJ2-6; abundance: .; d_gene: TRBD1; v_gene: TRBV5-1; CDR3nt: TGCGCCAGCAGCTTGACAGGGGGCGTCTCCGGGGCCAACGTCCTGACTTTC; CDR3aa: CASSLTGGVSGANVLTF
j_gene: TRBJ2-1; abundance: few; d_gene: .; v_gene: TRBV9; CDR3nt: TGTGCCAGCAGCGTAGGTCAGGTAGATGAGCAGTTCTTC; CDR3aa: CASSVGQVDEQFF
j_gene: TRBJ1-5; abundance: few; d_gene: .; v_gene: TRBV3-1/TRBV3-2; CDR3nt: TGTGCCAGCAGCCAAGGGACATTTAATCAGCCCCAGCATTTT; CDR3aa: CASSQGTFNQPQHF
j_gene: TRBJ2-7; abundance: few; d_gene: .; v_gene: TRBV7-9; CDR3nt: TGTGCCAGCAGCTTACCAGGTTTGGACGAGCAGTACTTC; CDR3aa: CASSLPGLDEQYF
j_gene: TRBJ2-4; abundance: .; d_gene: .; v_gene: TRBV11-3; CDR3nt: TGTGCCAGCAGCTTAAGTGAGGGGATAGGGAACATTCAGTACTTC; CDR3aa: CASSLSEGIGNIQYF
j_gene: TRBJ2-3; abundance: .; d_gene: .; v_gene: TRBV18; CDR3nt: TGTGCCAGCTCACCAGCGGTTATCACAGATACGCAGTATTTT; CDR3aa: CASSPAVITDTQYF
j_gene: TRBJ1-4; abundance: many; d_gene: .; v_gene: TRBV6-6; CDR3nt: TGTGCCAGCAGTTACAAGGCAGCAACTAATGAAAAACTGTTTTTT; CDR3aa: CASSYKAATNEKLFF
j_gene: TRBJ1-1; abundance: .; d_gene: .; v_gene: TRBV6-6; CDR3nt: TGTGCCAGCAGTAAACGAAGCGAGACTGAAGCTTTCTTT; CDR3aa: CASSKRSETEAFF
j_gene: TRBJ2-5; abundance: few; d_gene: .; v_gene: TRBV18; CDR3nt: TGTGCCAGCTCACTTTCCAGTCTCCAAGAGACCCAGTACTTC; CDR3aa: CASSLSSLQETQYF
j_gene: TRBJ2-5; abundance: .; d_gene: .; v_gene: TRBV4-2; CDR3nt: TGTGCCAGCAGCCAGAAAGGGGAGCCGTCAGAGACCCAGTACTTC; CDR3aa: CASSQKGEPSETQYF
j_gene: TRBJ2-2; abundance: .; d_gene: TRBD2; v_gene: TRBV19; CDR3nt: TGTGCCAGTAGTATAAGGACTAGTTATACCGGGGAGCTGTTTTTT; CDR3aa: CASSIRTSYTGELFF
j_gene: TRBJ2-1; abundance: .; d_gene: .; v_gene: TRBV9; CDR3nt: TGTGCCAGCAGCGTAGGGGTTCGGGATGAGCAGTTCTTC; CDR3aa: CASSVGVRDEQFF
j_gene: TRBJ1-5; abundance: .; d_gene: .; v_gene: TRBV29-1; CDR3nt: TGCAGCGTTGAGGAGGGCAATCAGCCCCAGCATTTT; CDR3aa: CSVEEGNQPQHF
j_gene: TRBJ1-3; abundance: .; d_gene: .; v_gene: TRBV5-1; CDR3nt: TGCGCCAGCTCTAACGGGGGTGAAAACACCATATATTTT; CDR3aa: CASSNGGENTIYF
j_gene: TRBJ2-7; abundance: .; d_gene: TRBD2; v_gene: TRBV3-1/TRBV3-2; CDR3nt: TGTGCCAGCAGGTCCGGGACTAGCGTGGGCCGGGAGTACTTC; CDR3aa: CASRSGTSVGREYF
j_gene: TRBJ1-1; abundance: .; d_gene: .; v_gene: TRBV19; CDR3nt: TGTGCCAGTAGGCCGGGGGGGGGCGCGGACACTGAAGCTTTCTTT; CDR3aa: CASRPGGGADTEAFF
j_gene: TRBJ1-5; abundance: .; d_gene: TRBD1; v_gene: TRBV25-1; CDR3nt: TGTGCCAGTAGTCAGGGGGACAGGGCTCAGCCCCAGCATTTT; CDR3aa: CASSQGDRAQPQHF
j_gene: TRBJ1-2; abundance: .; d_gene: TRBD1; v_gene: TRBV2; CDR3nt: TGTGCCAGCACACGACCGGGACAGGGGGGCAATGGCTACACCTTC; CDR3aa: CASTRPGQGGNGYTF
j_gene: TRBJ2-1; abundance: once; d_gene: .; v_gene: TRBV5-1; CDR3nt: TGCGCCAGCAGCTTGACAGGGTACAATGAGCAGTTCTTC; CDR3aa: CASSLTGYNEQFF
j_gene: TRBJ2-2; abundance: few; d_gene: .; v_gene: TRBV2; CDR3nt: TGTGCCAGCAGGGGGGACATTGACACCGGGGAGCTGTTTTTT; CDR3aa: CASRGDIDTGELFF
j_gene: TRBJ1-3; abundance: .; d_gene: TRBD1; v_gene: TRBV3-1/TRBV3-2; CDR3nt: TGTGCCAGCAGCCCCGGACAGGGGACCTCTGGAAACACCATATATTTT; CDR3aa: CASSPGQGTSGNTIYF
j_gene: TRBJ2-2; abundance: .; d_gene: TRBD2; v_gene: TRBV7-6; CDR3nt: TGTGCCAGCAGCCGGGGGGGGCACGACAGAGCCGGGGAGCTGTTTTTT; CDR3aa: CASSRGGHDRAGELFF
j_gene: TRBJ2-2; abundance: .; d_gene: .; v_gene: TRBV5-4; CDR3nt: TGTGCCAGCACCCCCCAAAGGACCGGGGAGCTGTTTTTT; CDR3aa: CASTPQRTGELFF
j_gene: TRBJ1-1; abundance: .; d_gene: .; v_gene: TRBV5-6; CDR3nt: TGTGCCAGCAGCCCCCTTGGGGGACCTGAAGCTTTCTTT; CDR3aa: CASSPLGGPEAFF
j_gene: TRBJ2-7; abundance: once; d_gene: .; v_gene: TRBV19; CDR3nt: TGTGCCAACACCCCGTACAGGGAGGCCTACGAGCAGTACTTC; CDR3aa: CANTPYREAYEQYF
j_gene: TRBJ2-3; abundance: .; d_gene: .; v_gene: TRBV7-8; CDR3nt: TGTGCCAGCAGCCTGCACACAGATACGCAGTATTTT; CDR3aa: CASSLHTDTQYF
j_gene: TRBJ2-1; abundance: .; d_gene: TRBD2; v_gene: TRBV6-5; CDR3nt: TGTGCCAGCAGTCCGACTAGCGGGGGAGGAAAGTTCTTC; CDR3aa: CASSPTSGGGKFF
j_gene: TRBJ2-6; abundance: .; d_gene: .; v_gene: TRBV5-6; CDR3nt: TGTGCCAGCAGCTTCCGGGACACAAGCTCTGGGGCCAACGTCCTGACTTTC; CDR3aa: CASSFRDTSSGANVLTF
j_gene: TRBJ1-6; abundance: .; d_gene: .; v_gene: TRBV9; CDR3nt: TGTGCCAGCAGCCCTGGACCGCTCAGCTCCTATAATTCACCCCTCCACTTT; CDR3aa: CASSPGPLSSYNSPLHF
j_gene: TRBJ1-5; abundance: once; d_gene: .; v_gene: TRBV19; CDR3nt: TGTGCCAGTAGTATAGGAGCCCAAGGTGGCAATCAGCCCCAGCATTTT; CDR3aa: CASSIGAQGGNQPQHF
j_gene: TRBJ1-1; abundance: .; d_gene: .; v_gene: TRBV30; CDR3nt: TGTGCCTGGAGTGTAGTAGGGGGAACTGAAGCTTTCTTT; CDR3aa: CAWSVVGGTEAFF
j_gene: TRBJ1-2; abundance: .; d_gene: TRBD1; v_gene: TRBV4-1; CDR3nt: TGCGCCAGCAGCCAAGAAACCACGACAGGGCTGGGCTACACCTTC; CDR3aa: CASSQETTTGLGYTF
j_gene: TRBJ2-7; abundance: .; d_gene: .; v_gene: TRBV10-3; CDR3nt: TGTGCCATCAGTGAGTCTGCAGACTACGAGCAGTACTTC; CDR3aa: CAISESADYEQYF
j_gene: TRBJ2-7; abundance: few; d_gene: .; v_gene: TRBV14; CDR3nt: TGTGCCAGCAGCAAAGGGGCAGGGATTGGCGAGCAGTACTTC; CDR3aa: CASSKGAGIGEQYF
j_gene: TRBJ2-7; abundance: .; d_gene: TRBD2; v_gene: TRBV20-1; CDR3nt: TGCAGCGCGGGGGGGCCAGTTGAGCAGTACTTC; CDR3aa: CSAGGPVEQYF
j_gene: TRBJ2-2; abundance: .; d_gene: .; v_gene: TRBV9; CDR3nt: TGTGCCAGCAGCGTAGATGGGAACACCGGGGAGCTGTTTTTT; CDR3aa: CASSVDGNTGELFF
j_gene: TRBJ1-6; abundance: few; d_gene: .; v_gene: TRBV19; CDR3nt: TGTGCCAGTAGTCCTCGAGGGGACGTTTCACCCCTCCACTTT; CDR3aa: CASSPRGDVSPLHF
j_gene: TRBJ1-1; abundance: .; d_gene: TRBD1; v_gene: TRBV18; CDR3nt: TGTGCCAGCTGGACAGGGGGCTCTTCGGCGGCTTTCTTT; CDR3aa: CASWTGGSSAAFF
j_gene: TRBJ1-2; abundance: .; d_gene: .; v_gene: TRBV6-1; CDR3nt: TGTGCCAGCAGTGAGTCCAGGGGAGACGGCTACACCTTC; CDR3aa: CASSESRGDGYTF
j_gene: TRBJ2-3; abundance: .; d_gene: .; v_gene: TRBV12-3/TRBV12-4; CDR3nt: TGTGCCAGCACCTTGGATACAGATACGCAGTATTTT; CDR3aa: CASTLDTDTQYF
j_gene: TRBJ2-3; abundance: .; d_gene: TRBD2; v_gene: TRBV25-1; CDR3nt: TGTGCCAGCAGTGCAGTCACGGGGAGGGCAGATACGCAGTATTTT; CDR3aa: CASSAVTGRADTQYF
j_gene: TRBJ2-2; abundance: .; d_gene: .; v_gene: TRBV5-6; CDR3nt: TGTGCCAGCAGCCCTGACAGCGGGGAGCTGTTTTTT; CDR3aa: CASSPDSGELFF
j_gene: TRBJ2-7; abundance: .; d_gene: TRBD2; v_gene: TRBV5-1; CDR3nt: TGCGCCAGCAGCCCGACTAGCGGCAAGTACGAGCAGTACTTC; CDR3aa: CASSPTSGKYEQYF
j_gene: TRBJ2-5; abundance: .; d_gene: TRBD1; v_gene: TRBV4-1; CDR3nt: TGCGCCAGCAGCCAGATCGGACAGGGATTGGGAGAGACCCAGTACTTC; CDR3aa: CASSQIGQGLGETQYF
j_gene: TRBJ1-1; abundance: .; d_gene: .; v_gene: TRBV30; CDR3nt: TGTGCCTGGAGTCGGTTCTCGATCTGGGATGGAAACACTGAAGCTTTCTTT; CDR3aa: CAWSRFSIWDGNTEAFF
j_gene: TRBJ2-2; abundance: few; d_gene: TRBD1; v_gene: TRBV27; CDR3nt: TGTGCCAGCAGCCGGACAGGGGTTCTCACCGGGGAGCTGTTTTTT; CDR3aa: CASSRTGVLTGELFF
j_gene: TRBJ2-7; abundance: .; d_gene: .; v_gene: TRBV19; CDR3nt: TGTGCCAGTAGTAGCGGGCCTTTCGAAGGGAACGAGCAGTACTTC; CDR3aa: CASSSGPFEGNEQYF
j_gene: TRBJ2-5; abundance: .; d_gene: .; v_gene: TRBV19; CDR3nt: TGTGCCAGTAGTAGGGGCTACCAAGAGACCCAGTACTTC; CDR3aa: CASSRGYQETQYF